The 31 T cell receptor beta chains in this list originate from one sample, sequenced in a study of blood T cell repertoires in COVID-19. The repertoire was sequenced with immunoSEQ multiplex PCR; TCRdb's copy has only in-frame clones and lacks some. The sample lists approximately 100,000 clones, about 91% occurring once. Material for sequencing was peripheral blood. The source of these receptors is a man between 45 and 60 years old with acute or convalescent COVID-19.

The chain uses TRBV6-5 and TRBJ1-3; 7 bases are a match to TRBD1. V was pared by 10 bases and J by 7 bases, with 10 bases of the junction left unmatched. Germline-derived CDR1 and CDR2 are MNHEY and SVGAGI. This CDR3 spans 13 amino acids. The CDR3 loop reads CATKGASANTIYF. CDR3 in DNA: TGTGCCACAAAGGGGGCTTCTGCCAACACCATATATTTT.

The CDR3 DNA reads TGTGCCAGCAGCCCCCGGACAGGGGGCACTGAAGCTTTCTTT. The encoded protein is CASSPRTGGTEAFF. V usage is TRBV5-4 and J usage is TRBJ1-1, with TRBD1 identical over 10 bases. The ends lost 4 bases at V and 4 bases at J; junction bases unmatched: 4. Looked up from germline, CDR1 is SGHNT and CDR2 is YYREEE (reference sequence). The CDR3 sequence is 14 residues long.

V usage is TRBV5-1 and J usage is TRBJ2-2; 12 nucleotides match TRBD2. Germline trimming cut 4 bases from V and 6 bases from J; bases unmatched to any gene: 7. Germline CDR1 reads SGHRS; CDR2 reads YFSETQ. The CDR3 runs 16 residues. Written as DNA, the CDR3 is TGCGCCAGCAGCCCCCGACTAGCGGGGGTGGCCGGGGAGCTGTTTTTT. This translates into CASSPRLAGVAGELFF.

The rearrangement uses TRBV6-5 and TRBJ1-1; D remains ambiguous. The CDR3 contains 12 residues. Looked up from germline, CDR1 is MNHEY and CDR2 is SVGAGI. Trimming left V 2 bases short and J 5 bases short, with 6 bases between. CDR3 sequence (DNA): TGTGCCAGCAGTTACACGGGTACTGAAGCTTTCTTT. Translating gives CASSYTGTEAFF.

V and J are TRBV4-1 and TRBJ1-2; no reliable D call. CDR1 is MGHRA and CDR2 is YSYEKL in the germline V gene. The CDR3 is 13 residues long. V was shortened by 1 base and J by 8 bases, with 11 bases between the two germline ends. Here the CDR3 DNA reads TGCGCCAGCAGCCAAGCACCTGGTAGCGGCTACACCTTC. Translation gives CASSQAPGSGYTF.

Comments on this clone: One end of the junction varies from germline; a read error may be responsible. The genes are TRBV12-5 and TRBJ1-2; D remains unclear. This CDR3 has 10 amino acids. Germline values: CDR1 LGHNT, CDR2 FRNRAP. The CDR3 loop is CASGLVDTFF. In DNA form, the CDR3 reads TGTGCTAGTGGTTTGGTAGACACATTCTTC.

The CDR3 region has the DNA TGTGCCAGCTCAATCGCTAGCGGGAGCACAGATACGCAGTATTTT. Translating gives CASSIASGSTDTQYF. The chain carries TRBV18 and TRBJ2-3; TRBD2 aligns across 8 bases. This CDR3 has 15 residues. The germline V gene encodes CDR1 KGHSH and CDR2 LQKENI. V was clipped by 5 bases and J by 0 bases; unmatched bases: 4.

The gene calls are TRBV15 and TRBJ1-3; 9 positions agree with TRBD1. Looked up from germline, CDR1 is LNHNV and CDR2 is YYDKDF (reference sequence). The CDR3 spans 16 residues. The ends lost 3 bases at V and 0 bases at J; junction bases unmatched: 3. The DNA of the CDR3 is TGTGCCACCAGCAGGGGACAGGGCCCCTCTGGAAACACCATATATTTT. Its protein product is CATSRGQGPSGNTIYF.

V usage is TRBV19 and J usage is TRBJ2-3, with 7 bases aligning to TRBD2. Germline values: CDR1 LNHDA, CDR2 SQIVND (reference sequence). The junction had 5 bases not matched to a gene; V was cut back by 4 bases and J by 1 base. CDR3 length: 15 residues. CDR3 DNA sequence: TGTGCCAGTAGTACCCAGCTAGCGGGCACAGATACGCAGTATTTT. Translation: CASSTQLAGTDTQYF.

This chain joins TRBV6-5 and TRBJ1-5; the match to TRBD1 covers 12 bases. J was trimmed by 4 bases and V by 6 bases; bases with no gene match: 4. The germline CDR1 and CDR2 sequences are MNHEY and SVGAGI. The CDR3 runs 15 residues. CDR3 sequence: CASSRDRGQNQPQHF. The CDR3 bases are TGTGCCAGCAGCCGGGACAGGGGGCAAAATCAGCCCCAGCATTTT.

The rearrangement uses TRBV6-5 and TRBJ2-3; 7 nucleotides agree with TRBD2. From germline, CDR1 is MNHEY and CDR2 SVGAGI. J was trimmed by 1 base and V by 5 bases; bases with no gene match: 3. This CDR3 comprises 14 residues. The CDR3 DNA reads TGTGCCAGCAGTCCCCGGGGGGGCACAGATACGCAGTATTTT. Its protein is CASSPRGGTDTQYF.

The rearrangement joins TRBV27 to TRBJ2-1, with D unresolved. Trimming took off 0 bases at V and 10 bases at J, with 7 bases between the two ends. The CDR3 consists of 12 residues. Per germline, CDR1 MNHEY and CDR2 SMNVEV (reference sequence). CDR3 region: CASSLSSQEQFF. The CDR3 DNA sequence: TGTGCCAGCAGTTTATCTAGCCAGGAGCAGTTCTTC.

The chain uses TRBV25-1 and TRBJ2-5; D is possibly TRBD2 (5 bases). CDR1 and CDR2 (germline): MGHDK, SYGVNS. The CDR3 is 15 amino acids. Trimming pared 0 bases from V and 1 base from J, leaving 9 bases between. CDR3 DNA sequence: TGTGCCAGCAGTGAATATCCTAGCCGCCAAGAGACCCAGTACTTC. Translated: CASSEYPSRQETQYF.

The chain employs TRBV10-2 and TRBJ2-1; a possible D gene is TRBD1 (5 bases). The V and J ends lost 7 bases and 4 bases respectively, with 11 bases between them. The germline V gene encodes CDR1 WSHSY and CDR2 SAAADI. The CDR3 consists of 13 residues. CDR3 nucleotides: TGCGCCAGCACTACAGGAAGTTACAATGAGCAGTTCTTC. This translates into CASTTGSYNEQFF.

In this sample, this clone turned up once. V is TRBV5-4 and J is TRBJ1-1, with 8 nucleotides matching TRBD1. Germline lookup yields CDR1 SGHNT and CDR2 YYREEE (reference sequence). This CDR3 has 15 residues. V was clipped by 4 bases and J by 5 bases; unmatched bases: 10. CDR3 nucleotides: TGTGCCAGCAGCAGACAGACAGGGGAGAATACTGAAGCTTTCTTT. The encoded protein is CASSRQTGENTEAFF. The variable domain in full, completed from reference TRBV5-4 and TRBJ1-1, reads ETGVTQSPTHLIKTRGQQVTLRCSSQSGHNTVSWYQQALGQGPQFIFQYYREEENGRGNFPPRFSGLQFPNYSSELNVNALELDDSALYLCASSRQTGENTEAFFGQGTRLTVV.

This clone was counted only a few times. The chain recombines TRBV2 with TRBJ2-7; TRBD2 aligns across 9 bases. The CDR3 extends over 15 amino acids. Germline V CDR1 and CDR2: SNHLY, FYNNEI. Losses at the gene ends were 2 bases for V and 4 bases for J; bases not matched to a gene: 6. The CDR3 coding sequence is TGTGCCAGCAGTGAATCAGCTAGCGGGGCTTACGAGCAGTACTTC. Translating it yields CASSESASGAYEQYF.

The rearrangement joins TRBV9 to TRBJ1-1; weak D call: TRBD1 (5 bases). Germline V gene data show CDR1 as SGDLS and CDR2 as YYNGEE. The CDR3 contains 13 residues. Trimming pared 3 bases from V and 5 bases from J, leaving 11 bases between. The CDR3 sequence: CASSADGGTEAFF. CDR3 nucleotides: TGTGCCAGCAGCGCGGACGGGGGAACTGAAGCTTTCTTT. Complete variable domain (other parts from reference TRBV9 and TRBJ1-1): DSGVTQTPKHLITATGQRVTLRCSPRSGDLSVYWYQQSLDQGLQFLIQYYNGEERAKGNILERFSAQQFPDLHSELNLSSLELGDSALYFCASSADGGTEAFFGQGTRLTVV.

This chain joins TRBV7-8 and TRBJ1-2; D is uncertain. The V end was cut by 4 bases, the J end by 5 bases, with 17 bases between. The CDR3 loop spans 15 amino acids. Germline-derived CDR1 and CDR2 are SGHVS and FQNEAQ. In nucleotides, the CDR3 is TGTGCCAGCAGCTCCCCCTTCGTCACAGAGTATGGCTACACCTTC. Protein sequence: CASSSPFVTEYGYTF.

Only one count was recorded for this clone. The chain is built from TRBV7-9 and TRBJ2-1; TRBD1 matches at 8 bases. The germline V gene has CDR1 SEHNR and CDR2 FQNEAQ (reference sequence). Trimming took 4 bases from V and 4 from J; bases not matched to a gene: 6. This CDR3 is 15 amino acids long. The DNA for the CDR3 is TGTGCCAGCAGCTATCAGGGGGCGCGATACAATGAGCAGTTCTTC. Protein sequence: CASSYQGARYNEQFF.

The chain joins TRBV3-1 (or the pseudogene TRBV3-2) to TRBJ1-2; 8 bases agree with TRBD1. Germline V gives CDR1 LGHDT, CDR2 YNNKEL (reference sequence). Germline trimming cut 3 bases from V and 5 bases from J; bases unmatched to any gene: 14. The CDR3 runs 17 residues. The CDR3 here is CASSQRSDRAFKYGYTF. For the CDR3, the DNA is TGTGCCAGCAGCCAGAGGTCGGACAGGGCTTTTAAGTATGGCTACACCTTC.

CDR3 amino acids: CASSLASGQGEGYTF. In DNA, the CDR3 is TGCGCCAGCAGCTTGGCCTCCGGGCAGGGGGAGGGCTACACCTTC. The chain links TRBV5-1 to TRBJ1-2, with TRBD1 matching 7 bases. V lost 0 bases to trimming and J lost 8 bases; unmatched junction nucleotides: 10. This CDR3 is 15 amino acids long. The germline V gene has CDR1 SGHRS and CDR2 YFSETQ.

The CDR3 sequence: CATSRDPMMGLAEGVFYNEQFF. In DNA form, the CDR3 reads TGTGCCACCAGCAGAGATCCGATGATGGGACTAGCGGAGGGCGTATTCTACAATGAGCAGTTCTTC. This chain connects TRBV15 to TRBJ2-1; TRBD2 matches 11 bases. V trimming: 0 bases; J trimming: 3 bases; junction bases outside the gene matches: 19. The length of the CDR3 is 22 residues. Germline V gene lookup returns CDR1 LNHNV and CDR2 YYDKDF (reference sequence).

This rearrangement joins TRBV19 to TRBJ1-5; tentatively, D is TRBD1 (6 bases). Germline CDR1 is LNHDA and CDR2 is SQIVND (reference sequence). The CDR3 is 15 amino acids. V lost 6 bases to trimming and J lost 5 bases, with 17 bases between them. As DNA, the CDR3 is TGTGCCAGTAGCCTTCCTGACAGGAGGTATCAGCCCCAGCATTTT. Its translation: CASSLPDRRYQPQHF.

The chain uses TRBV10-1 and TRBJ1-5; D possibly corresponds to TRBD1 (5 bases). The CDR3 totals 13 residues. V was trimmed by 4 bases and J by 3 bases, leaving 7 bases between them. Germline-derived CDR1 and CDR2 are WNHNN and SYGVQD (reference sequence). The CDR3 loop reads CASSGQINQPQHF. In DNA form, the CDR3 reads TGCGCCAGCAGTGGACAGATCAATCAGCCCCAGCATTTT.

This chain joins TRBV28 and TRBJ1-5; D not resolved. This CDR3 has 13 amino acids. In germline, CDR1 is MDHEN, CDR2 SYDVKM. V lost 6 bases and J lost 4, with 10 bases in between. The CDR3 DNA is TGTGCCAGCAGGAGCAGACTTAATCAGCCCCAGCATTTT. This gives the protein CASRSRLNQPQHF.

The sample holds one count of this clone. This sequence joins TRBV19 and TRBJ2-7, with 7 bases fitting TRBD2. The CDR3 runs to 14 residues. Germline V gene data show CDR1 as LNHDA and CDR2 as SQIVND (reference sequence). With 8 bases clipped from V and 0 bases from J, the junction kept 7 bases outside the gene matches. The CDR3 sequence: CASAPRTSSYEQYF. In nucleotides, the CDR3 is TGTGCCAGTGCCCCCCGGACTAGCTCCTACGAGCAGTACTTC.

The V call is TRBV5-1, the J call TRBJ2-2; D is unclear. The CDR3 covers 11 residues. V was clipped by 7 bases and J by 8 bases, with 9 bases between them. Germline loops: CDR1 SGHRS, CDR2 YFSETQ. CDR3 residues: CASFLLGELFF. The DNA of the CDR3 is TGCGCCAGCTTTTTATTGGGGGAGCTGTTTTTT.

This sequence joins TRBV7-9 and TRBJ1-1, with a weak D call TRBD1 (6 bases). The CDR3 covers 15 residues. The V end lost 4 bases, the J end lost 5 bases, and 17 bases lay between the germline ends. Germline CDR1 SEHNR, CDR2 FQNEAQ (reference sequence). CDR3: CASSSTQGPETEAFF. CDR3 nucleotides: TGTGCCAGCAGCTCAACACAGGGCCCTGAGACTGAAGCTTTCTTT.

J is TRBJ1-4 and V is TRBV5-6; the D gene is possibly TRBD1 (5 bases). CDR1 and CDR2 from the germline V gene are SGHDT and YYEEEE. The CDR3 has 14 residues. Trimming stripped 2 bases from V and 7 bases from J, with 12 bases between. CDR3 bases: TGTGCCAGCAGCTTCGGGCAGGGCGGTGAAAAACTGTTTTTT. Translated, it gives CASSFGQGGEKLFF.

The chain employs TRBV6-5 and TRBJ1-2; D unclear. CDR1 MNHEY and CDR2 SVGAGI come from the germline V gene. Trimming took 0 bases from V and 7 from J, leaving 15 bases between them. This CDR3 contains 15 residues. CDR3: CASSYSTSGRGGYTF. The CDR3 nucleotides read TGTGCCAGCAGTTACTCGACGAGTGGGCGGGGTGGCTACACCTTC.

This sequence joins TRBV7-2 and TRBJ1-3; TRBD1 agrees at 8 bases. The V gene's germline CDR1 is SGHTA and CDR2 FQGNSA. The V and J ends lost 4 bases and 8 bases, in that order; junction bases with no gene match: 10. The CDR3 has 15 residues. In DNA, the CDR3 is TGTGCCAGCAGCTCCGACAGGGGCAGGGGTGACACCATATATTTT. It codes for CASSSDRGRGDTIYF.